The clone carrying this T cell receptor beta chain is a singleton in its sample. This sample is part of a study of T cell responses to AZD1222 COVID-19 vaccine. CDR1 is KGHSH and CDR2 is LQKENI in the germline V gene. The ends were cut back, 4 bases at V and 3 bases at J, with 9 bases in the middle. This CDR3 has 14 amino acids. Assay: immunoSEQ multiplex PCR; the TCRdb copy retains only in-frame clones and omits some. The sample lists approximately 71,000 clones, about 88% seen once, with less than 9.5% in the top ten. The specimen was peripheral blood, collected on day 0 of AZD1222 vaccination. V usage is TRBV18 and J usage is TRBJ1-4; tentatively, D is TRBD1 (5 bases). This sequence originates from an adult in good health. CDR3 loop: CASSLAGPNEKLFF. In DNA form, the CDR3 reads TGTGCCAGCTCACTGGCAGGGCCTAATGAAAAACTGTTTTTT. The full variable domain, in which reference TRBV18 and TRBJ1-4 provide the parts outside the CDR3, is NAGVMQNPRHLVRRRGQEARLRCSPMKGHSHVYWYRQLPEEGLKFMVYLQKENIIDESGMPKERFSAEFPKEGPSILRIQQVVRGDSAAYFCASSLAGPNEKLFFGSGTQLSVL.